These 4 T cell receptor beta chains share one sample of origin, sequenced in a study of CD8+CD57+ T cells in acquired aplastic anemia. Patients picked for sequencing had shown CD8+CD57+ cell expansion detected by flow cytometry. The use of genomic DNA as template underpinned the TCR beta VDJ and CDR3 profiling. A single record per CDR3 protein comes from TCRdb applying MiXCR to the reads. Of hundreds of thousands of distinct CDR3 sequences listed, approximately 33% are singletons. The specimen sequenced was sorted CD4+, CD8+, or CD8+CD57+ T cells (not recorded which) from PBMCs. The origin of the receptors is a human donor with aplastic anemia.

The genes are TRBV5-8 and TRBJ2-5; D possibly uses TRBD1 or TRBD2 (6 bases each). The CDR3 extends over 14 amino acids. Trimming took off 4 bases at V and 10 bases at J, with 20 bases between the two ends. CDR1 and CDR2 from the germline V gene are SGHTS and YDEGEE. The CDR3 protein is CASSTNGTRGDQYF. CDR3 sequence (DNA): TGTGCCAGCAGCACGAACGGGACACGCGGGGACCAGTACTTC.

This clonotype was detected a few times. The gene calls are TRBV5-6 and TRBJ2-7; D remains unclear. V was cut by 2 bases and J by 2 bases, with 14 bases left in between. This CDR3 is built from 15 residues. The germline V gene encodes CDR1 SGHDT and CDR2 YYEEEE. The CDR3 sequence is CASSFTTGYPYEQYF. CDR3 nucleotide sequence: TGTGCCAGCAGCTTCACTACCGGCTACCCCTACGAGCAGTACTTC.

The chain carries TRBV20-1 and TRBJ2-1; D gene unclear. Germline V gene lookup returns CDR1 DFQATT and CDR2 SNEGSKA (reference sequence). CDR3 length: 13 amino acids. The V gene lost 6 bases and the J gene lost 5 bases, with 14 bases spanning the gap. CDR3 DNA sequence: TGCAGTGCCTTGGGGTCGCCCAACAATGAGCAGTTCTTC. Translating gives CSALGSPNNEQFF.

This clonotype occurred once. Being one base from a much bigger clone, this may be a read error. CDR3 sequence reads: CASGESRGPGSVSGF. The CDR3 bases are TGTGCCAGCGGTGAATCGCGGGGCCCCGGGTCCGTTTCTGGCTTT. The J gene is TRBJ1-3, the V gene TRBV2; D possibly corresponds to TRBD1 (5 bases). The CDR3 totals 15 residues. CDR1 is SNHLY and CDR2 is FYNNEI in the germline V gene.